The present TCR beta chain was sequenced within a study of T-cell reconstitution after alpha-beta-depleted transplantation in children (dated by TCRdb to about 2016). Context from the whole study: T-cell immune reconstitution after TCRalphabeta/CD19-depleted allogeneic hematopoietic cell transplantation in children was quantitatively tracked in the study by means of TCR repertoire profiling.

Remarks on this clonotype: Its antigen remains undetermined. No base quality information exists; no much larger clone differs at one position.

The treatment or condition label corresponds to: allogeneic hematopoietic cell transplantation with graft depleted of TCRalphabeta T cells and CD19 B cells. TCRalphabeta/CD19-depleted allogeneic hematopoietic cell grafts were given to the transplant recipients, all of whom were children. Library preparation employed PCR. The instrument given in TCRdb is Illumina HiSeq 2500. Molecular barcoding was employed in the preparation of TCR libraries, with unique molecular identifiers being used to normalize TCRbeta repertoire quantification. Through fastp at Q25 and MiXCR, TCRdb rebuilt clones from the public reads, retaining in-frame beta chains. Identical CDR3 proteins give one entry, which carries the most common genes and DNA. The sample includes roughly 500,000 distinct CDR3 sequences, with over 9.5% observed a single time. The ten largest account for approximately 2% of the sample. The full study reports these points: Hyperexpanded clone frequencies declined over subsequent months; after one year, T-cell counts and TCRbeta diversity were mostly attributed to newly produced T cells. In some patients, the high TCRbeta diversity seen at day 60 was put down to recipient T cells and intrathymic progenitors that had survived conditioning. Apparently early alphabetaT-cell count recovery about two months after transplant reportedly relied on only several hundred rapidly expanded clones derived from non-depleted graft cells.

The CDR3 runs 16 residues from the cysteine to the phenylalanine. Only CDR3 DNA is held: 48 bases, read in frame from base 1. CDR1 and CDR2 were assigned from the germline V gene as SGHRS and YFSETQ. V gives up 3 bases and J gives up 5 bases, and the segment between their germline ends measures 18 bases. The TCR comes from a child aged 2 to 9 with inherited bone marrow failure, due to receive a stem cell transplant. The sequenced sample was PBMCs, obtained before TCRalphabeta/CD19-depleted stem cell transplant. This receptor chain uses TRBV5-1 and TRBJ2-1, with no D gene named confidently. The DNA is TGCGCCAGCAGCTCCCCCGGCGTTAGGGCCCACAATGAGCAGTTCTTC. This is translated as CASSSPGVRAHNEQFF.